Sequencing of this TCR beta chain was carried out in a study of CD8+ T cells in alopecia areata. Overall study findings and caveats: While tofacitinib was given, many expanded lesional clones persisted in scalp and blood.

As to treatment: oral pan-JAK inhibitor, 5-10 mg twice daily. This clone showed up just a few times. Its target is not known. Following RNA extraction, reverse transcription yielded cDNA that acted as the sequencing template. This table comes from immunoSEQ multiplex PCR, and its TCRdb copy is limited to in-frame clones, with some not included. The sample lists over 100,000 clones; roughly three fifths were seen once. Germline values: CDR1 SQVTM, CDR2 ANQGSEA. The V and J ends lost 4 bases and 5 bases respectively, with 8 bases between them. CDR3 length: 12 amino acids. This clonotype originated in a human donor with alopecia areata. The J gene is TRBJ2-2, the V gene TRBV29-1, with D hard to call. Source: CD8+ T cells sorted from blood, taken at week 24, from a patient treated with tofacitinib. This chain's CDR3 is CSVVRETGELFF. The CDR3 region has the DNA TGCAGCGTTGTAAGAGAGACCGGGGAGCTGTTTTTT.